This entry concerns a single TCR beta chain. This entry is derived from a study of cytotoxic CD8 clonotypes in ibrutinib-treated CLL. Libraries were prepared by immunoSEQ multiplex PCR; TCRdb keeps only in-frame clonotypes and omits some of them. This table holds roughly 76,000 clones, 70% to 90% found once. Looked up from germline, CDR1 is KGHSH and CDR2 is LQKENI. Trimming shortened V by 3 bases and J by 0 bases, and 17 bases separated the two germline ends. The CDR3 is 17 amino acids. J is TRBJ1-1 and V is TRBV18; possible D gene TRBD1, 5 bases. The source of this sequence is a human donor with chronic lymphocytic leukemia. Sequenced here: PBMCs, sampled at disease progression, from a patient treated with ibrutinib. The CDR3 loop reads CASSPGRVGAMNTEAFF. CDR3 DNA sequence: TGTGCCAGCTCACCGGGGAGGGTAGGGGCCATGAACACTGAAGCTTTCTTT.